What follows describes a single T cell receptor beta chain. This CDR3 spans 14 amino acids. V was shortened by 7 bases and J by 6 bases, with 17 bases between the two germline ends. Germline V gives CDR1 LNHDA, CDR2 SQIVND (reference sequence). This record belongs to a study of PD-L1 blockade in urothelial cancer. Overall study context: About 90% of the 29 patients were males with bladder-origin urothelial cancer. Researchers looked at the blood 3 weeks (second dose) and 6 weeks after treatment began. Typically, measured as a median, blood samples had 140,000 or so T cells.

The time point was: peripheral blood 6 weeks after treatment start. Sampling of each patient yielded between 1 and 8 specimens, collected pretreatment and on-treatment. Sequencing used immunoSEQ multiplex PCR; TCRdb keeps in-frame clones, though not all of them. Found here are approximately 50,000 clones, about 88% of them singletons; the top ten hold approximately 2.5%. Specimen: PBMCs, collected around atezolizumab (anti-PD-L1) treatment. The V call is TRBV19, the J call TRBJ2-3; D unresolved. The sequence was collected from a man aged 60 to 75 with urothelial cancer. The CDR3 DNA reads as TGTGCCAGTAAATACGGGTCCCTAACGGATACGCAGTATTTT. Translating it yields CASKYGSLTDTQYF.